Listed below are T cell receptor beta chains from one sample, sequenced in a study of T cells expressing NK-cell markers. From its re-call of the 5' RACE reads, TCRdb lists each CDR3 protein once, without DNA. The table lists 150,000 to 180,000 distinct CDR3 sequences. The specimen sequenced was blood T cells: a sorted CD56 or NKG2C T cell subset, CD4+ or CD8+ T cells, or bulk PBMC T cells (not recorded which). The receptors were gathered from a woman aged 45 to 65 in good health. CDR3s include the opening cysteine and the closing phenylalanine or tryptophan. The listing skips clone size in some rows; elsewhere it reads once, few, many or a size class.

v_call	clone_size	j_call	cdr3_aa
TRBV9	-	TRBJ1-1	CASSADRVEAFF
TRBV27	-	TRBJ2-1	CASNLDGYNEQFF
TRBV9	-	TRBJ2-1	CASSAPMAGASYNEQFF
TRBV2	-	TRBJ2-5	CASSEEGRVVRETQYF
TRBV7-6	-	TRBJ2-5	CASRRAGWEETQYF
TRBV3-1	-	TRBJ2-1	CASSQLASGNEQFF
TRBV5-1	-	TRBJ2-7	CASSLGPREWGSYEQYF
TRBV5-1	-	TRBJ2-7	CASSLLGGGPHEQYF
TRBV29-1	-	TRBJ2-7	CSVAGTSYEQYF
TRBV20-1	-	TRBJ2-1	CSASGPGTGVVNEQFF
TRBV19	medium-sized	TRBJ1-1	CASSSPDILNTEAFF
TRBV20-1	-	TRBJ1-1	CSARLTGLGTEAFF
TRBV19	-	TRBJ2-5	CASSPLGETQYF
TRBV6-5	-	TRBJ2-1	CASSYTGKAEQFF
TRBV7-9	-	TRBJ2-1	CATVTPDGPNEQFF